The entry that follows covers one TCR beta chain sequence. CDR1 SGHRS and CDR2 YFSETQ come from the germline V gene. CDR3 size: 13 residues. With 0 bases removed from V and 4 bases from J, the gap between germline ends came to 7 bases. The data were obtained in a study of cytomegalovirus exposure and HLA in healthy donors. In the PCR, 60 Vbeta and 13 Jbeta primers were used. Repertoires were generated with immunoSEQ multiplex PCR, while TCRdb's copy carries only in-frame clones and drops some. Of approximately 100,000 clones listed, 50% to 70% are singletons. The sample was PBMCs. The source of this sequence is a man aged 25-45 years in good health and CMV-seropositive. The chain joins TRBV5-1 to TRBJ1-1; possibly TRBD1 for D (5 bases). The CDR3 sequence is CASSLGQPTEAFF. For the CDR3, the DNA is TGCGCCAGCAGCTTGGGACAGCCCACTGAAGCTTTCTTT.